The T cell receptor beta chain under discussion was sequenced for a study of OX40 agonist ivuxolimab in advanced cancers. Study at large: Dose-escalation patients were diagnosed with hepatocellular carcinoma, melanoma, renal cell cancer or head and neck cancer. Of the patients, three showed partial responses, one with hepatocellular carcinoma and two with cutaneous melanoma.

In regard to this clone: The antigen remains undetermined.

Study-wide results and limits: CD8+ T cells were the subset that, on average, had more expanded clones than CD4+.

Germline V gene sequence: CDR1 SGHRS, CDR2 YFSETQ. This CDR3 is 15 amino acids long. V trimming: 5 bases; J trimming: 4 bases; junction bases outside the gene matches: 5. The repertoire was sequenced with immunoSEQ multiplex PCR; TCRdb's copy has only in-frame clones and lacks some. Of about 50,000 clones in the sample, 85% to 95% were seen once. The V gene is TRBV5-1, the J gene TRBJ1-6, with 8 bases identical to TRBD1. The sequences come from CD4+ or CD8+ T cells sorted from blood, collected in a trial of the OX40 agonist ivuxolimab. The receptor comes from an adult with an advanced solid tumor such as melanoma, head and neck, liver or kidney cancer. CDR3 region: CASSQDREYNSPLHF. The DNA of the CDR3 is TGCGCCAGCAGTCAGGACAGGGAGTATAATTCACCCCTCCACTTT. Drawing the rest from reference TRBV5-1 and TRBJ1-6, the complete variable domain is KAGVTQTPRYLIKTRGQQVTLSCSPISGHRSVSWYQQTPGQGLQFLFEYFSETQRNKGNFPGRFSGRQFSNSRSEMNVSTLELGDSALYLCASSQDREYNSPLHFGNGTRLTVT.